These 24 T cell receptor beta chains originate from one sample sequenced in a study of identical twins. TCRdb itself ran the 5' RACE reads through MiXCR, one entry per CDR3 protein. The sample carries about 900,000 distinct CDR3 sequences, 12% recorded once. The same data also contributed to another study, on yellow fever vaccine responses in identical twins.

The sequenced sample was PBMCs. These receptors all come from a woman aged 18 to 35 in good health.

In its sample, this clonotype was seen a few times. This sequence joins TRBV27 and TRBJ1-4; no firm D call. This CDR3 is built from 15 residues. The germline V gene has CDR1 MNHEY and CDR2 SMNVEV (reference sequence). Trimming took off 5 bases at V and 6 bases at J, with 16 bases between the two ends. The CDR3 protein is CASSPLEGLDEKLFF. CDR3 DNA: TGTGCCAGCAGTCCGTTAGAGGGATTAGATGAAAAACTGTTTTTT.

The CDR3 nucleotides are TGTGCCAGCAGTCCAAAAACGAATCAGCCCCAGCATTTT. This gives the protein CASSPKTNQPQHF. The chain uses TRBV27 and TRBJ1-5; unclear D gene. This CDR3 has 13 amino acids. The V gene's germline CDR1 is MNHEY and CDR2 SMNVEV (reference sequence). V gave up 5 bases and J gave up 4 bases, with 9 bases separating them.

This clonotype occurred a few times. V and J are TRBV5-1 and TRBJ2-2; D is tentatively TRBD1 or TRBD2 (6 bases each). The germline V and J ends were trimmed by 4 bases and 5 bases, with 12 bases remaining between them. This CDR3 has 14 residues. Germline V CDR1 and CDR2: SGHRS, YFSETQ. CDR3 DNA sequence: TGCGCCAGCAGCAACAGGGCGGGGACCGGGGAGCTGTTTTTT. Encoded protein: CASSNRAGTGELFF.

Only a few counts were recorded for this clonotype. The genes are TRBV25-1 and TRBJ2-4, with D possibly being TRBD1 (6 bases). Trimming removed 2 bases from V and 2 bases from J, with 13 bases in between. This CDR3 region has 16 residues. Germline CDR1 MGHDK, CDR2 SYGVNS. The CDR3 nucleotides are TGTGCCAGCAGTGAAGCCGGGACAACAACCAAAAACATTCAGTACTTC. Protein product: CASSEAGTTTKNIQYF.

The rearrangement uses TRBV6-4 and TRBJ2-1; no clear D. V was clipped by 0 bases and J by 7 bases, with 10 bases between them. From germline, CDR1 is MRHNA and CDR2 SNTAGT. The CDR3 loop spans 14 amino acids. The CDR3 DNA is TGTGCCAGCAGTGACTCGGCAGATTTTAATGAGCAGTTCTTC. Its translation: CASSDSADFNEQFF.

The chain has TRBV20-1 and TRBJ2-3; TRBD2 matches at 16 bases. V shed 3 bases and J 1 base; nucleotides not matched to a gene: 10. The CDR3 loop spans 19 amino acids. Germline V lookup: CDR1 DFQATT, CDR2 SNEGSKA (reference sequence). CDR3 bases: TGCAGTGCTAGGAAATACGGGACTAGCGGGGGGGACCGCACAGATACGCAGTATTTT. As protein: CSARKYGTSGGDRTDTQYF.

The rearrangement links TRBV14 to TRBJ2-5; D tentatively fits TRBD1 or TRBD2 (5 bases each). The CDR3 is 14 amino acids. The germline V and J ends were trimmed by 0 bases and 8 bases, with 13 bases remaining between them. Germline CDR1 reads SGHDN; CDR2 reads FVKESK. CDR3 coding DNA: TGTGCCAGCAGCCAAGAGGGGACCCGGATTACCCAGTACTTC. It is translated as CASSQEGTRITQYF.

The table lists this clonotype with a few counts. This chain connects TRBV18 to TRBJ1-1; TRBD1 agrees at 10 bases. This CDR3 is 15 amino acids long. The germline V gene encodes CDR1 KGHSH and CDR2 LQKENI. V was pared by 3 bases and J by 3 bases, with 4 bases of the junction left unmatched. The CDR3 reads CASSPRQGAYTEAFF. The CDR3 DNA is TGTGCCAGCTCACCTAGACAGGGGGCGTACACTGAAGCTTTCTTT.

This sequence joins TRBV6-5 and TRBJ2-7; a weak D match, TRBD1 (5 bases). This CDR3 is built from 16 residues. Between the trimmed V and J ends, which lost 0 bases and 2 bases, there was a span of 14 bases. Germline V gives CDR1 MNHEY, CDR2 SVGAGI. In DNA form, the CDR3 reads TGTGCCAGCAGTTACTCGTTTGGACAAAACACCTACGAGCAGTACTTC. Protein: CASSYSFGQNTYEQYF.

This clonotype was detected only a few times. This sequence joins TRBV5-1 and TRBJ1-3, with 9 nucleotides matching TRBD1. The CDR3 has 16 amino acids. Unmatched junction bases numbered 12, after V lost 4 bases and J lost 7 bases. In germline, CDR1 is SGHRS, CDR2 YFSETQ. CDR3 sequence reads: CASSNGQGIVANTIYF. The CDR3, as DNA: TGCGCCAGCAGCAATGGACAGGGGATAGTCGCTAACACCATATATTTT.

The rearrangement links TRBV27 to TRBJ1-5, with 9 bases aligning to TRBD1. The CDR3 consists of 15 residues. V gave up 5 bases and J gave up 6 bases; unmatched junction bases: 8. Germline loops: CDR1 MNHEY, CDR2 SMNVEV (reference sequence). The DNA for the CDR3 is TGTGCCAGCAGTCCCGGGACAGGGTTGTTTCAGCCCCAGCATTTT. It encodes CASSPGTGLFQPQHF.

In this sample, this clonotype turned up a few times. The chain has TRBV2 and TRBJ1-4; D uncertain. V was shortened by 2 bases and J by 8 bases, with 3 bases between the two germline ends. CDR1 and CDR2 (germline): SNHLY, FYNNEI. The CDR3 contains 11 residues. The chain's CDR3 is CASSEMEKLFF. The CDR3 nucleotides read TGTGCCAGCAGTGAAATGGAAAAACTGTTTTTT.

The sample holds many counts of this clonotype. The rearrangement uses TRBV15 and TRBJ2-1; a weak D match, TRBD1 (6 bases). Trimming cost V 3 bases and J 6 bases, with 15 bases left between them. Germline loops: CDR1 LNHNV, CDR2 YYDKDF (reference sequence). The CDR3 length is 15 residues. CDR3: CATSRSTGFTNEQFF. The CDR3 DNA reads as TGTGCCACCAGCAGGTCAACAGGGTTTACCAATGAGCAGTTCTTC.

Only a few counts were recorded for this clonotype. The chain couples TRBV5-1 to TRBJ2-5; D may be TRBD2 (5 bases). This CDR3 contains 16 residues. The V end was cut by 0 bases, the J end by 1 base, with 13 bases between. Per the germline V gene, CDR1 is SGHRS and CDR2 is YFSETQ. The DNA of the CDR3 is TGCGCCAGCAGCTTGGCCGGAGGCAGACTCCAAGAGACCCAGTACTTC. This translates into CASSLAGGRLQETQYF.

This clonotype was detected only a few times. The rearrangement joins TRBV5-8 to TRBJ1-1, with D uncertain. Germline V CDR1 and CDR2: SGHTS, YDEGEE. CDR3 size: 14 residues. V lost 0 bases and J 4 bases, leaving 10 bases between the germline ends. In nucleotides, the CDR3 is TGTGCCAGCAGCTTGGGATACCGGATCACTGAAGCTTTCTTT. Translation gives CASSLGYRITEAFF.

This clonotype was picked up a small number of times. This rearrangement joins TRBV24-1 to TRBJ2-1; D may correspond to TRBD1 or TRBD2 (6 bases each). From germline, CDR1 is KGHDR and CDR2 SFDVKD. The CDR3 runs 16 residues. V was shortened by 1 base and J by 6 bases, with 15 bases between the two germline ends. The CDR3 region is CATSDLKGRGGNEQFF. As DNA, the CDR3 is TGTGCCACCAGTGATTTAAAGGGCAGGGGAGGCAATGAGCAGTTCTTC.

Many counts were recorded for this clonotype. The J gene is TRBJ2-1, the V gene TRBV27; 7 nucleotides line up with TRBD1. J lost 3 bases, V lost 4 bases, and 6 bases had no gene match. CDR1 MNHEY and CDR2 SMNVEV come from the germline V gene (reference sequence). CDR3 length: 15 amino acids. CDR3 nucleotide sequence: TGTGCCAGCAGTTCGATGACAGGGAACTACAATGAGCAGTTCTTC. This encodes CASSSMTGNYNEQFF.

This sequence joins TRBV13 and TRBJ1-1; perhaps TRBD1 as D (6 bases). Trimming stripped 0 bases from V and 7 bases from J, with 12 bases between. The CDR3 contains 14 residues. Germline assignment: CDR1 PRHDT and CDR2 FYEKMQ (reference sequence). CDR3 in amino acids: CASSLGPQGSEAFF. The CDR3 DNA follows: TGTGCCAGCAGCTTAGGTCCACAGGGAAGTGAAGCTTTCTTT.

This clonotype was recorded a few times. V is TRBV5-1 and J is TRBJ2-1, with TRBD1 identical over 7 bases. Germline V gene lookup returns CDR1 SGHRS and CDR2 YFSETQ. The CDR3 extends over 16 amino acids. Trimming at V came to 5 bases and at J to 0 bases, leaving 8 bases not matched to a gene. The CDR3 region is CASRGEGAYSYNEQFF. DNA for the CDR3: TGCGCCAGCAGGGGCGAGGGGGCCTACTCCTACAATGAGCAGTTCTTC.

This clonotype has at least ten counts. The chain combines TRBV5-1 with TRBJ2-7, with TRBD1 matching over 8 bases. CDR1 and CDR2 (germline): SGHRS, YFSETQ. The CDR3 contains 15 residues. V trimming: 4 bases; J trimming: 6 bases; junction bases outside the gene matches: 12. Written as DNA, the CDR3 is TGCGCCAGCAGCCAAAATACTCCGGGACAGGTCGAGCAGTACTTC. Its protein product is CASSQNTPGQVEQYF.

This clonotype was observed at least ten times. The rearrangement links TRBV15 to TRBJ2-1; a weak D match, TRBD2 (5 bases). This CDR3 has 15 residues. Germline V gene sequence: CDR1 LNHNV, CDR2 YYDKDF (reference sequence). Trimming cost V 3 bases and J 1 base, with 10 bases left between them. The CDR3 bases are TGTGCCACCAGCAGGAGGAGGATATCCTACAATGAGCAGTTCTTC. It is translated as CATSRRRISYNEQFF.

This clonotype was seen repeatedly, ten times or more. The chain has TRBV4-1 and TRBJ1-5; no reliable D call. Germline V gene data show CDR1 as MGHRA and CDR2 as YSYEKL. The CDR3 extends over 13 amino acids. The ends were cut back, 1 base at V and 4 bases at J, with 5 bases in the middle. This chain's CDR3 is CASSQALNQPQHF. The CDR3 DNA follows: TGCGCCAGCAGCCAAGCGCTGAATCAGCCCCAGCATTTT.

This clonotype occurred a few times. V is TRBV20-1 and J is TRBJ2-7; 7 bases align to TRBD2. Trimming took 3 bases from V and 6 from J; bases not matched to a gene: 14. This CDR3 is 15 amino acids long. The germline V gene has CDR1 DFQATT and CDR2 SNEGSKA (reference sequence). The CDR3: CSARKPGGDSGEQYF. CDR3 bases: TGCAGTGCTAGGAAACCGGGGGGAGACTCGGGCGAGCAGTACTTC.

This clonotype occurred many times. One junction end disagrees with the germline gene, perhaps due to a read error. This chain links TRBV7-9 with TRBJ1-2; D is unclear. Germline-derived CDR1 and CDR2 are SEHNR and FQNEAQ (reference sequence). This CDR3 is built from 15 residues. CDR3 region: CASSPQSIVYYGYTF. CDR3 DNA sequence: TGCGCCAGCAGCCCACAATCCATAGTATACTATGGCTACACCTTC.